The entry below gives a single T cell receptor (beta chain) sequence along with its context. Investigators pulled total RNA out of whole blood and did not sort T cells. The sample originates from a study of monozygotic twins with inflammatory bowel disease. TCRdb processed the 5' RACE reads again and assigns one entry to each CDR3 protein, with no DNA. Here the sample table reports 400,000 to 500,000 distinct CDR3 sequences. This sequence originates from a human donor with ulcerative colitis or Crohn's disease, or a healthy co-twin of an affected twin (not recorded which). The sequenced sample consisted of blood.

The CDR3 loop reads CASSCSAGEYCEQFF. The V call is TRBV7-2, the J call TRBJ2-1; TCRdb's D call, TRBD2, is unchecked because there is no DNA. This CDR3 is 15 amino acids long. The germline V gene encodes CDR1 SGHTA and CDR2 FQGNSA. Full variable domain (outside the CDR3, taken from reference TRBV7-2 and TRBJ2-1): GAGVSQSPSNKVTEKGKDVELRCDPISGHTALYWYRQSLGQGLEFLIYFQGNSAPDKSGLPSDRFSAERTGGSVSTLTIQRTQQEDSAVYLCASSCSAGEYCEQFFGPGTRLTVL.